This is a list of T cell receptor beta chains from one sample in a study of cytomegalovirus exposure and HLA in healthy donors. Repertoires were generated with immunoSEQ multiplex PCR, while TCRdb's copy carries only in-frame clones and drops some. The sample holds some 180,000 clones; 77% are singletons and the top ten take 1.4%. Source material: PBMCs. These receptors were taken from a man between 18 and 29 years old in good health and CMV-seronegative. Each CDR3 is given with its conserved first and last residue. Fields, in order: clone size, D gene, J gene, V gene, CDR3 DNA, CDR3 protein. The D gene is left open where the match is weak. Rows may omit the clone size; those that give it use once, few, many or a size class.

. | . | TRBJ1-5 | TRBV19 | TGTGCCAGTAGTAAACAGGGTAGCAATCAGCCCCAGCATTTT | CASSKQGSNQPQHF
. | TRBD2 | TRBJ2-1 | TRBV11-2 | TGTGCCAGCAGCAGTCTAGCGGGGGGGTACAATGAGCAGTTCTTC | CASSSLAGGYNEQFF
. | . | TRBJ2-7 | TRBV6-1 | TGTGCCAGCAGACCTGGGACTGAGCAGTACTTC | CASRPGTEQYF
few | TRBD2 | TRBJ2-1 | TRBV6-4 | TGTGCCAGCAGTGTTTCGACTAGCGGGGCCAATGAGCAGTTCTTC | CASSVSTSGANEQFF
few | . | TRBJ1-1 | TRBV18 | TGTGCCAGCTCCCCCAGGGGACGATCCACTGAAGCTTTCTTT | CASSPRGRSTEAFF
once | . | TRBJ2-1 | TRBV2 | TGTGCCAGCAGGATCAGACTGGGGGGAGCGGGTTACAATGAGCAGTTCTTC | CASRIRLGGAGYNEQFF
. | TRBD2 | TRBJ2-3 | TRBV5-1 | TGCGCCAGCAGCTTGTATAGCGGGAGCACAGATACGCAGTATTTT | CASSLYSGSTDTQYF
once | TRBD1 | TRBJ2-2 | TRBV6-5 | TGTGCCAGCAGTGAACAGGGGCCCGGGGAGCTGTTTTTT | CASSEQGPGELFF
. | TRBD1 | TRBJ1-1 | TRBV5-1 | TGCGCCAGCAGCACCAGCTATACAGGGGGCAGCGGCACTGAAGCTTTCTTT | CASSTSYTGGSGTEAFF
. | TRBD2 | TRBJ2-3 | TRBV7-8 | TGTGCCAGCAGCTTTCTAGCGGGGGGCAGCACAGATACGCAGTATTTT | CASSFLAGGSTDTQYF